Presented here are 24 T cell receptor beta chains from one specimen sequenced in a study of T-cell memory formation after mild COVID-19. TCRdb re-analysed the 5' RACE reads in MiXCR, keeping a single row per CDR3 protein. The sample shows 550,000 to 600,000 distinct CDR3 sequences, 17% of them seen only once. Sequencing was carried out using PBMCs or a T cell subset sorted from them (not recorded which). These receptors all stem from an adult woman who had mild COVID-19 (a few samples of this study predate the infection). Cell type and time point are not known.

In this sample, this clonotype turned up a few times. The chain is built from TRBV29-1 and TRBJ1-2; D gene ambiguous. The CDR3 loop spans 12 amino acids. The germline CDR1 and CDR2 sequences are SQVTM and ANQGSEA. V lost 4 bases to trimming and J lost 4 bases, with 10 bases between them. The CDR3 DNA follows: TGCAGCGTTGTTACTAACCTCTATGGCTACACCTTC. Translated, it gives CSVVTNLYGYTF.

The chain carries TRBV7-9 and TRBJ2-5; no clear D. The CDR3 is 14 residues long. Per the germline V gene, CDR1 is SEHNR and CDR2 is FQNEAQ (reference sequence). With 0 bases removed from V and 3 bases from J, the gap between germline ends came to 8 bases. As DNA, the CDR3 is TGTGCCAGCAGCTTAGCAGGTTGGGAAGAGACCCAGTACTTC. Its translation: CASSLAGWEETQYF.

This clonotype was counted between two and nine times. This chain joins TRBV5-1 and TRBJ2-3; 11 nucleotides match TRBD2. The trim removed 4 bases at V and 5 bases at J, leaving 12 bases unmatched. The CDR3 covers 17 residues. Germline-derived CDR1 and CDR2 are SGHRS and YFSETQ. The CDR3 sequence is CASSLTRSGRAEDTQYF. The CDR3 region has the DNA TGCGCCAGCAGCCTGACCCGTAGCGGGAGGGCCGAAGATACGCAGTATTTT.

This chain connects TRBV29-1 to TRBJ2-7; a weak D match, TRBD2 (5 bases). Germline CDR1 reads SQVTM; CDR2 reads ANQGSEA. V was cut by 4 bases and J by 3 bases, with 7 bases left in between. The CDR3 loop spans 11 amino acids. CDR3 loop: CSVAEGYEQYF. Here the CDR3 DNA reads TGCAGCGTTGCTGAGGGCTACGAGCAGTACTTC.

There are a few counts of this clonotype. This chain connects TRBV29-1 to TRBJ1-3; D is undetermined. CDR1 and CDR2 (germline): SQVTM, ANQGSEA. This CDR3 has 15 amino acids. V lost 4 bases, J lost 1 base, and 14 bases lay in between. The CDR3 nucleotides are TGCAGCGTTGGTGGCAGCCCGGGATCTGGAAACACCATATATTTT. Its protein is CSVGGSPGSGNTIYF. The full variable domain, in which reference TRBV29-1 and TRBJ1-3 provide the parts outside the CDR3, is SAVISQKPSRDICQRGTSLTIQCQVDSQVTMMFWYRQQPGQSLTLIATANQGSEATYESGFVIDKFPISRPNLTFSTLTVSNMSPEDSSIYLCSVGGSPGSGNTIYFGEGSWLTVV.

The V call is TRBV20-1, the J call TRBJ1-1; D not resolved. The V and J ends lost 0 bases and 5 bases respectively, with 13 bases between them. Germline V gives CDR1 DFQATT, CDR2 SNEGSKA (reference sequence). This CDR3 comprises 14 residues. The CDR3 protein is CSARDRRTGTEAFF. As DNA, the CDR3 is TGCAGTGCTAGAGACCGACGAACCGGGACTGAAGCTTTCTTT.

This clonotype showed up just a few times. The chain couples TRBV27 to TRBJ2-7; 7 bases align to TRBD1. With V trimmed by 4 bases and J by 3 bases, 9 bases remained unmatched. The germline gives CDR1 MNHEY, CDR2 SMNVEV (reference sequence). The length of the CDR3 is 15 residues. CDR3 protein: CASSSYRGGGYEQYF. DNA of the CDR3: TGTGCCAGCAGTTCTTACAGGGGTGGTGGCTACGAGCAGTACTTC.

This clonotype was seen a few times. The rearrangement joins TRBV28 to TRBJ2-4; 10 positions agree with TRBD1. The CDR3 is 17 amino acids. The V gene's germline CDR1 is MDHEN and CDR2 SYDVKM. V lost 7 bases to trimming and J lost 2 bases; unmatched junction nucleotides: 11. CDR3 nucleotides: TGTGCCAGCACCCCCGGCTGGGACAGGGGTTCCAAAAACATTCAGTACTTC. Residues: CASTPGWDRGSKNIQYF. Filled out from reference TRBV28 and TRBJ2-4, the complete variable domain reads DVKVTQSSRYLVKRTGEKVFLECVQDMDHENMFWYRQDPGLGLRLIYFSYDVKMKEKGDIPEGYSVSREKKERFSLILESASTNQTSMYLCASTPGWDRGSKNIQYFGAGTRLSVL.

The chain couples TRBV6-2 or TRBV6-3 to TRBJ2-7; 10 bases are shared with TRBD2. V shed 4 bases, J shed 4 bases, and the junction held 10 bases outside the gene matches. Germline-derived CDR1 and CDR2 are MNHEY and SVGEGT. The CDR3 extends over 16 amino acids. CDR3 in DNA: TGTGCCAGCAGTTCCGTGCGCGGACTAGCGGAATACGAGCAGTACTTC. It specifies CASSSVRGLAEYEQYF.

This clonotype was seen a few times. V gene TRBV7-9 combines with J gene TRBJ2-3; a possible D gene is TRBD2 (5 bases). The V gene's germline CDR1 is SEHNR and CDR2 FQNEAQ (reference sequence). The CDR3 is 15 amino acids. Trimming stripped 2 bases from V and 8 bases from J, with 17 bases between. The CDR3 nucleotides read TGTGCCAGCAGCTTATGGAACGGGATGTCGGGTACGCAGTATTTT. This sequence encodes CASSLWNGMSGTQYF.

This clonotype has more than one count but fewer than ten. The chain has TRBV11-2 and TRBJ2-2, with D unclear. There are 17 residues in the CDR3. V was pared by 0 bases and J by 2 bases, with 13 bases between. Germline loops: CDR1 SGHAT, CDR2 FQNNGV. This CDR3 reads CASSLDFGELNTGELFF. The DNA for the CDR3 is TGTGCCAGCAGCTTAGATTTTGGAGAGCTAAACACCGGGGAGCTGTTTTTT.

This chain uses TRBV19 with TRBJ1-1; 9 bases align to TRBD1. The germline gives CDR1 LNHDA, CDR2 SQIVND (reference sequence). The CDR3 is made up of 14 amino acids. V lost 8 bases and J lost 0; bases outside the gene matches: 4. CDR3 residues: CASGRQGVNTEAFF. The CDR3 nucleotides are TGTGCCAGTGGAAGACAGGGGGTGAACACTGAAGCTTTCTTT.

The V gene is TRBV7-3, the J gene TRBJ2-7; D gene ambiguous. This CDR3 has 15 residues. CDR1 SGHTA and CDR2 FQGTGA come from the germline V gene. Trimming took off 5 bases at V and 3 bases at J, with 17 bases between the two ends. CDR3 residues: CASSPTVGKNYEQYF. The CDR3, as DNA: TGTGCCAGCAGCCCAACGGTAGGGAAGAACTACGAGCAGTACTTC.

This chain joins TRBV27 and TRBJ2-7, with TRBD2 identical over 12 bases. Per the germline V gene, CDR1 is MNHEY and CDR2 is SMNVEV (reference sequence). This CDR3 has 16 amino acids. Germline trimming cut 5 bases from V and 2 bases from J; bases unmatched to any gene: 7. CDR3 bases: TGTGCCAGCAGTCCTTGGACTAGCGGGATCCCCTACGAGCAGTACTTC. This codes for CASSPWTSGIPYEQYF.

This clonotype was observed a handful of times. This rearrangement joins TRBV7-6 to TRBJ2-1; TRBD1 matches at 8 bases. With V trimmed by 5 bases and J by 8 bases, 5 bases remained unmatched. CDR1 and CDR2 from the germline V gene are SGHVS and FNYEAQ. The CDR3 spans 13 residues. The CDR3: CASSPWTGYEQFF. CDR3 sequence (DNA): TGTGCCAGCAGCCCCTGGACAGGGTATGAGCAGTTCTTC.

The chain combines TRBV27 with TRBJ2-7, with a weak D call TRBD1 (6 bases). V was trimmed by 3 bases and J by 3 bases, leaving 9 bases between them. The CDR3 extends over 13 amino acids. Per the germline V gene, CDR1 is MNHEY and CDR2 is SMNVEV (reference sequence). CDR3 nucleotides: TGTGCCAGCAGTTTTCAGACAGGCTACGAGCAGTACTTC. Its protein is CASSFQTGYEQYF.

As for this clonotype: A junction boundary mismatches the germline segment, possibly from a read error. As DNA, the CDR3 is TGTGACAGCAGCCCATTGGGTAGAGGGGCTGATACGCAGTATTTT. Translating gives CDSSPLGRGADTQYF. The chain couples TRBV9 to TRBJ2-3; D may correspond to TRBD1 or TRBD2 (5 bases each). The CDR3 runs to 15 residues. Per germline, CDR1 SGDLS and CDR2 YYNGEE. The full variable domain, completed using reference TRBV9 and TRBJ2-3, is DSGVTQTPKHLITATGQRVTLRCSPRSGDLSVYWYQQSLDQGLQFLIQYYNGEERAKGNILERFSAQQFPDLHSELNLSSLELGDSALYFCDSSPLGRGADTQYFGPGTRLTVL.

This chain links TRBV12-3 or TRBV12-4 with TRBJ2-7, with D perhaps matching TRBD2 (6 bases). Deletions cut 4 bases from V and 6 bases from J, with 19 bases between. The CDR3 has 15 residues. CDR3 amino acids: CASSSRGPTSSEQYF. The CDR3 DNA reads as TGTGCCAGCAGTTCAAGGGGCCCTACTAGCTCCGAGCAGTACTTC.

J is TRBJ1-1 and V is TRBV3-1; maybe TRBD1 (5 bases). With 1 base removed from V and 5 bases from J, the gap between germline ends came to 8 bases. CDR1 is LGHDT and CDR2 is YNNKEL in the germline V gene (reference sequence). There are 13 residues in the CDR3. DNA for the CDR3: TGTGCCAGCAGCCAAGGCAGGGTAACTGAAGCTTTCTTT. This sequence encodes CASSQGRVTEAFF. The whole variable domain, remainder taken from reference TRBV3-1 and TRBJ1-1, is DTAVSQTPKYLVTQMGNDKSIKCEQNLGHDTMYWYKQDSKKFLKIMFSYNNKELIINETVPNRFSPKSPDKAHLNLHINSLELGDSAVYFCASSQGRVTEAFFGQGTRLTVV.

This clonotype was seen a few times. The chain joins TRBV12-3 or TRBV12-4 to TRBJ1-5; D ambiguous. This CDR3 spans 12 amino acids. Trimming stripped 6 bases from V and 9 bases from J, with 12 bases between. CDR3 in DNA: TGTGCCAGCAGCCCGGACCGTAGGCCCCAGCATTTT. Encoded protein: CASSPDRRPQHF.

In its sample, this clonotype was seen a few times. CDR3 loop: CSARDRDRGNTEAFF. CDR3 coding DNA: TGCAGTGCTAGAGACCGGGACAGGGGGAACACTGAAGCTTTCTTT. J is TRBJ1-1 and V is TRBV20-1, with TRBD1 identical over 10 bases. Germline assignment: CDR1 DFQATT and CDR2 SNEGSKA (reference sequence). The CDR3 covers 15 residues. V dropped 0 bases and J dropped 1; count of bases not matched to a gene: 2.

This clonotype has more than one count but fewer than ten. The chain links TRBV5-5 to TRBJ1-5; TRBD1 is a possible D gene (6 bases). Germline V gene sequence: CDR1 SGHKS, CDR2 YYEKEE (reference sequence). The V and J ends lost 4 bases and 2 bases respectively, with 13 bases between them. This CDR3 spans 15 amino acids. The CDR3 DNA sequence: TGTGCCAGCAGCCTGGACAGTGTGGGCAATCAGCCCCAGCATTTT. Its protein product is CASSLDSVGNQPQHF.

This chain links TRBV7-9 with TRBJ1-2; TRBD1 aligns across 9 bases. From germline, CDR1 is SEHNR and CDR2 FQNEAQ (reference sequence). V lost 0 bases, J lost 2 bases, and 4 bases stayed unmatched. The CDR3 is 16 amino acids. CDR3 DNA sequence: TGTGCCAGCAGCTTAGCAGCGGGACAGGGCAACTATGGCTACACCTTC. The encoded protein is CASSLAAGQGNYGYTF.

At least ten counts were recorded for this clonotype. The chain uses TRBV20-1 and TRBJ1-2; 8 nucleotides agree with TRBD1. This CDR3 comprises 14 residues. Germline V gene data show CDR1 as DFQATT and CDR2 as SNEGSKA (reference sequence). V lost 5 bases to trimming and J lost 0 bases; unmatched junction nucleotides: 5. The chain's CDR3 is CSAPDRGPNYGYTF. CDR3 DNA: TGCAGTGCTCCTGACAGGGGACCTAACTATGGCTACACCTTC.